This T cell receptor (beta chain) was sequenced for a study of blood T cell repertoires in COVID-19 (dated by TCRdb to about 2020). Regarding the complete study: Samples covering the acute and convalescent phases of COVID-19 were provided by collaborators in the United States, Italy and Spain. The prospective study material was composed of cDNA or gDNA derived from T cells, B-cell-depleted T cells, or PBMCs. The dataset comprised deeply sampled blood TCRbeta repertoires from subjects exposed to, actively infected with, or recovered from COVID-19. The repertoires were released in a freely available public database meant as a resource for research on the immune response to SARS-CoV-2. The samples were drawn from the first 160 participants of the ongoing ImmuneRACE study and from 1,254 subjects provided by 6 global collaborators. The sample metadata nearly always contained a de-identified subject ID, COVID-19 status, age in years and sex. HLA class I and class II types, where available, came from metadata supplied by the sample provider rather than from assay-based typing.

As regards this clone: Which antigen it targets is not known. No base quality information exists; no much larger clone differs at one position.

Whole blood was collected in K2EDTA tubes by collaborating institutions according to the institutions' own protocols. Collaborator samples were shipped for TCRbeta analysis as frozen whole blood, isolated PBMCs, or DNA extracted from either sample type. The CDR3, from cysteine to phenylalanine, totals 14 residues. The retained sequence is limited to the CDR3, 42 bases, with the frame set at the first base. CDR1 MNHNY and CDR2 SVGAGI are derived from the germline V gene (reference sequence). V is pared back by 8 bases and J by 0 bases, with 10 bases lying between the germline termini. Results and caveats for the whole study, not just this receptor: How much clinical and demographic metadata was included differed by source and by participant, and the metadata was provided uncurated.

The immunoSEQ Assay, a bias-controlled multiplex PCR, was used to amplify TCRbeta CDR3 regions from genomic DNA. In the paper's pipeline: The number of nucleated cells in each sample was estimated by amplification of reference gene primers within the assay. To quantify the absolute abundance of each unique TCRbeta CDR3 rearrangement, sequence reads were collapsed and filtered. For each sample, productive Simpson clonality was calculated by taking the square root of Simpson's diversity index across productive rearrangements. In TCRdb, the immuneACCESS table is reduced to in-frame sequences with V and J assigned. These tables do not hold every clone; where another copy was compared, an unresolved V gene accounts for under half, and the others remain unexplained. Clonal size and the V and J genes are those of that table, whereas D and trimming came from the DNA. In this sample the table shows 300,000 to 450,000 clones, roughly 85% of which occur a single time. The biggest ten clones account for roughly 3.9% of the sample.

This receptor was taken from a woman aged 18-30 years with acute or convalescent COVID-19. The specimen was peripheral blood. The chain is encoded by TRBV6-6 joined to TRBJ2-2, with no confident D gene call. The encoded CDR3 is CASQRSANTGELFF. At the DNA level, the sequence is TGTGCCAGCCAACGGAGCGCGAACACCGGGGAGCTGTTTTTT.